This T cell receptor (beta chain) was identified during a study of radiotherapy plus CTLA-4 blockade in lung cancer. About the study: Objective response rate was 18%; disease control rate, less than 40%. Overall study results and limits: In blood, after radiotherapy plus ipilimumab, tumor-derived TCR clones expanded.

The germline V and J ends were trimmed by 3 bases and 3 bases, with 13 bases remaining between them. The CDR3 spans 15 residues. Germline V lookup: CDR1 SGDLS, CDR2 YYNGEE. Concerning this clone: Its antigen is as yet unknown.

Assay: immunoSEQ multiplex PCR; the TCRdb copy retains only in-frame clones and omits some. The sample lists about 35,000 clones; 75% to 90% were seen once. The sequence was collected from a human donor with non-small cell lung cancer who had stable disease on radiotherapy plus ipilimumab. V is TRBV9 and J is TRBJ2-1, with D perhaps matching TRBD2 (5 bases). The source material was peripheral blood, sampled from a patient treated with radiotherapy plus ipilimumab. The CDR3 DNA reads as TGTGCCAGCAGCGCACCTAGCATAGGCTACAATGAGCAGTTCTTC. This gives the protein CASSAPSIGYNEQFF.